What follows describes a single T cell receptor (beta chain). Its antigen is currently unknown. This sample was included in a study of somatic mutations in cytotoxic T cells in rheumatoid arthritis. The protocol was immunoSEQ multiplex PCR, while the TCRdb copy is restricted to in-frame clones and leaves out a portion. Of 13,000 to 15,000 clones in the sample, about 90% were seen once. Study-wide findings and caveats: Expanded CD8+ clones had unknown antigen targets.

The V gene's germline CDR1 is LNHDA and CDR2 SQIVND (reference sequence). Trimming took off 8 bases at V and 7 bases at J, with 18 bases between the two ends. This CDR3 is built from 15 residues. Sequencing input: CD4+ T cells sorted from blood. This clonotype was obtained from an older man with rheumatoid arthritis. The chain combines TRBV19 with TRBJ1-6; a weak D match, TRBD1 (6 bases). The CDR3 is CASGQSARTNSPLHF. The DNA of the CDR3 is TGTGCCAGTGGACAGAGCGCTAGGACCAATTCACCCCTCCACTTT.